This is a list of T cell receptor beta chains from one sample in a study of shared clonotypes between healthy human individuals. Generated by immunoSEQ multiplex PCR, the TCRdb table keeps only in-frame clones and is missing some. The sample holds hundreds of thousands of clones; over 90% are singletons and the top ten take about 24%. The sample comprised naive CD8+ T cells sorted from blood. These receptor sequences come from a man aged 25-40 years in good health. The CDR3 runs from the conserved cysteine through the conserved F or W. Fields, in order: D gene, J gene, clone size, V gene, CDR3 length, CDR3 DNA, CDR3 protein. The D gene is left open where the match is weak. A row's size may be missing; if present it is once, few, many or a size class.

d_gene: .
j_gene: TRBJ2-7
abundance: .
v_gene: TRBV6-6
len: 16
CDR3nt: TGTGCCAGCAGTAAATCCTTGGCGGGTAGCTCCTACGAGCAGTACTTC
CDR3aa: CASSKSLAGSSYEQYF

d_gene: TRBD1
j_gene: TRBJ2-7
abundance: .
v_gene: TRBV29-1
len: 14
CDR3nt: TGCAGCGTTGATTCAGGGGGCGATTCCTACGAGCAGTACTTC
CDR3aa: CSVDSGGDSYEQYF

d_gene: .
j_gene: TRBJ2-5
abundance: .
v_gene: TRBV25-1
len: 12
CDR3nt: TGTGCCAGCAGTGAACGGACGGAGACCCAGTACTTC
CDR3aa: CASSERTETQYF

d_gene: .
j_gene: TRBJ2-1
abundance: .
v_gene: TRBV27
len: 13
CDR3nt: TGTGCCAGCAGTTTGAATTCCTACAATGAGCAGTTCTTC
CDR3aa: CASSLNSYNEQFF

d_gene: TRBD2
j_gene: TRBJ2-1
abundance: .
v_gene: TRBV25-1
len: 18
CDR3nt: TGTGCCAGCAGTGACTCGGGAGTTTGGACTAGCGAGGGGAGTGAGCAGTTCTTC
CDR3aa: CASSDSGVWTSEGSEQFF

d_gene: .
j_gene: TRBJ2-3
abundance: .
v_gene: TRBV6-5
len: 16
CDR3nt: TGTGCCAGCAGTTACCTGGGGGAAACTAGCACAGATACGCAGTATTTT
CDR3aa: CASSYLGETSTDTQYF

d_gene: .
j_gene: TRBJ1-2
abundance: .
v_gene: TRBV29-1
len: 13
CDR3nt: TGCAGCGTACCCGCCCGGGCCAGCTATGGCTACACCTTC
CDR3aa: CSVPARASYGYTF

d_gene: TRBD2
j_gene: TRBJ2-7
abundance: .
v_gene: TRBV5-6
len: 13
CDR3nt: TGTGCCAGCAGCTTTAGCGGGAGGCCGTACCAGTACTTC
CDR3aa: CASSFSGRPYQYF

d_gene: .
j_gene: TRBJ2-7
abundance: .
v_gene: TRBV11-2
len: 12
CDR3nt: TGTGCCAGCAGCTTATACAGCTACGAGCAGTACTTC
CDR3aa: CASSLYSYEQYF

d_gene: .
j_gene: TRBJ2-2
abundance: .
v_gene: TRBV29-1
len: 13
CDR3nt: TGCAGCGTTGTACAACAGAACACCGGGGAGCTGTTTTTT
CDR3aa: CSVVQQNTGELFF

d_gene: TRBD2
j_gene: TRBJ2-3
abundance: .
v_gene: TRBV7-9
len: 16
CDR3nt: TGTGCCAGCAGCCCAATCAGCGGGAGCCGCGGAGATACGCAGTATTTT
CDR3aa: CASSPISGSRGDTQYF

d_gene: .
j_gene: TRBJ2-1
abundance: once
v_gene: TRBV10-1
len: 15
CDR3nt: TGCGCCAGCTCGGGCGGTCTATCGGAATCCGATGAGCAGTTCTTC
CDR3aa: CASSGGLSESDEQFF

d_gene: TRBD2
j_gene: TRBJ2-7
abundance: .
v_gene: TRBV10-3
len: 15
CDR3nt: TGTGCCATCAGTCCAACTAGCGGGAGAGGTGAAGAGCAGTACTTC
CDR3aa: CAISPTSGRGEEQYF

d_gene: .
j_gene: TRBJ2-2
abundance: .
v_gene: TRBV2
len: 13
CDR3nt: TGTGCCAGCATCCGGGAGAACACCGGGGAGCTGTTTTTT
CDR3aa: CASIRENTGELFF

d_gene: .
j_gene: TRBJ1-5
abundance: .
v_gene: TRBV29-1
len: 14
CDR3nt: TGCAGCGTTGTATGGAACCTGCCAGATCAGCCCCAGCATTTT
CDR3aa: CSVVWNLPDQPQHF

d_gene: .
j_gene: TRBJ2-7
abundance: .
v_gene: TRBV19
len: 12
CDR3nt: TGTGCCAGCAGTGCGGGTGTAAGCGAGCAGTACTTC
CDR3aa: CASSAGVSEQYF

d_gene: TRBD2
j_gene: TRBJ2-3
abundance: .
v_gene: TRBV29-1
len: 17
CDR3nt: TGCAGCGTCCACAATACCTTACTAGCGGAGGAGCTAGATACGCAGTATTTT
CDR3aa: CSVHNTLLAEELDTQYF

d_gene: .
j_gene: TRBJ2-1
abundance: .
v_gene: TRBV5-6
len: 12
CDR3nt: TGTGCCAGCAGCTTGGATTTCAATGAGCAGTTCTTC
CDR3aa: CASSLDFNEQFF

d_gene: TRBD2
j_gene: TRBJ2-3
abundance: .
v_gene: TRBV5-1
len: 15
CDR3nt: TGCGCCAGCATGAACCAAGCGGGAGGGGCAGATACGCAGTATTTT
CDR3aa: CASMNQAGGADTQYF

d_gene: TRBD2
j_gene: TRBJ2-7
abundance: .
v_gene: TRBV28
len: 14
CDR3nt: TGTGCCAGCAGCTTGGCGGGAGGTTTTTACGAGCAGTACTTC
CDR3aa: CASSLAGGFYEQYF

d_gene: .
j_gene: TRBJ1-1
abundance: .
v_gene: TRBV7-9
len: 13
CDR3nt: TGTGCCAGCACCTCTGGAGGGGACACTGAAGCTTTCTTT
CDR3aa: CASTSGGDTEAFF

d_gene: .
j_gene: TRBJ2-7
abundance: .
v_gene: TRBV27
len: 11
CDR3nt: TGTGCCAGCACCGCATCTGGGGAGCAGTACTTC
CDR3aa: CASTASGEQYF

d_gene: TRBD2
j_gene: TRBJ2-7
abundance: .
v_gene: TRBV7-2
len: 16
CDR3nt: TGTGCCAGCAGCTTATCGTCTAGCGGCTACTCCTACGAGCAGTACTTC
CDR3aa: CASSLSSSGYSYEQYF

d_gene: .
j_gene: TRBJ2-3
abundance: .
v_gene: TRBV7-9
len: 17
CDR3nt: TGTGCCAGCAGCCTCACCCGGGACTTATACAGACCAGATACGCAGTATTTT
CDR3aa: CASSLTRDLYRPDTQYF

d_gene: TRBD2
j_gene: TRBJ2-5
abundance: .
v_gene: TRBV4-2
len: 16
CDR3nt: TGTGCCAGCAGCCGCAAGACTAGCGGGGGCCGAGAGACCCAGTACTTC
CDR3aa: CASSRKTSGGRETQYF

d_gene: .
j_gene: TRBJ2-3
abundance: .
v_gene: TRBV4-1
len: 15
CDR3nt: TGCGCCAGCTCCAGGGGGGCGGGAGTAACAGATACGCAGTATTTT
CDR3aa: CASSRGAGVTDTQYF

d_gene: TRBD2
j_gene: TRBJ2-7
abundance: .
v_gene: TRBV28
len: 14
CDR3nt: TGTGCCAGCAGTTTAGGACTAGCGGTCAACGAGCAGTACTTC
CDR3aa: CASSLGLAVNEQYF

d_gene: .
j_gene: TRBJ1-1
abundance: .
v_gene: TRBV4-2
len: 15
CDR3nt: TGTGCCAGCAGCTTGGTGGGGTTGAGGGACACTGAAGCTTTCTTT
CDR3aa: CASSLVGLRDTEAFF

d_gene: .
j_gene: TRBJ1-5
abundance: .
v_gene: TRBV10-3
len: 13
CDR3nt: TGTGCCATCAGTGAGACCACAGGGCATCCCCAGCATTTT
CDR3aa: CAISETTGHPQHF

d_gene: .
j_gene: TRBJ2-7
abundance: .
v_gene: TRBV28
len: 11
CDR3nt: TGTGCCAGCACGGATTGGGACGAGCAGTACTTC
CDR3aa: CASTDWDEQYF

d_gene: .
j_gene: TRBJ1-5
abundance: .
v_gene: TRBV28
len: 13
CDR3nt: TGTGCCAGCAGAAAGCCCGGCAATCAGCCCCAGCATTTT
CDR3aa: CASRKPGNQPQHF

d_gene: .
j_gene: TRBJ1-5
abundance: .
v_gene: TRBV19
len: 15
CDR3nt: TGTGCCAGTACGGAGTCAGATTATAGCAATCAGCCCCAGCATTTT
CDR3aa: CASTESDYSNQPQHF

d_gene: TRBD2
j_gene: TRBJ2-7
abundance: .
v_gene: TRBV7-9
len: 14
CDR3nt: TGTGCCAGCACACAAGCGGGAGGGCCTTTAAAAAAGTACTTC
CDR3aa: CASTQAGGPLKKYF

d_gene: .
j_gene: TRBJ2-1
abundance: .
v_gene: TRBV27
len: 14
CDR3nt: TGTGCCAGCAGTTTAGACAGCTCCTACAATGAGCAGTTCTTC
CDR3aa: CASSLDSSYNEQFF

d_gene: .
j_gene: TRBJ2-4
abundance: .
v_gene: TRBV21-1
len: 16
CDR3nt: TGTGCCAGCATGGTCAAAGCGGGAGGGACCAAAAACATTCAGTACTTC
CDR3aa: CASMVKAGGTKNIQYF

d_gene: .
j_gene: TRBJ2-7
abundance: .
v_gene: TRBV29-1
len: 13
CDR3nt: TGCAGCGTCAACCTGGGGATGCCCTACGAGCAGTACTTC
CDR3aa: CSVNLGMPYEQYF

d_gene: .
j_gene: TRBJ1-1
abundance: .
v_gene: TRBV7-9
len: 15
CDR3nt: TGTGCCAGCAGCTCTGCGAGGGGACCGAACACTGAAGCTTTCTTT
CDR3aa: CASSSARGPNTEAFF

d_gene: .
j_gene: TRBJ2-7
abundance: .
v_gene: TRBV6-5
len: 12
CDR3nt: TGTGCCAGCAGTTACTCGAATGGCGAGCAGTACTTC
CDR3aa: CASSYSNGEQYF

d_gene: .
j_gene: TRBJ2-1
abundance: .
v_gene: TRBV29-1
len: 14
CDR3nt: TGCAGCGTTGAGTGGCTTAGCTCCTACAATGAGCAGTTCTTC
CDR3aa: CSVEWLSSYNEQFF

d_gene: TRBD2
j_gene: TRBJ2-2
abundance: .
v_gene: TRBV7-9
len: 17
CDR3nt: TGTGCCAGCAGCCCCAGTACGCTAGCGGGAGAGAGCGGGGAGCTGTTTTTT
CDR3aa: CASSPSTLAGESGELFF

d_gene: .
j_gene: TRBJ2-7
abundance: .
v_gene: TRBV6-6
len: 16
CDR3nt: TGTGCCAGCAGTTACGACGCGGGTGCACCCTCCTACGAGCAGTACTTC
CDR3aa: CASSYDAGAPSYEQYF

d_gene: .
j_gene: TRBJ2-2
abundance: .
v_gene: TRBV9
len: 14
CDR3nt: TGTGCCAGCAGTGAAGGAGGGGACACCGGGGAGCTGTTTTTT
CDR3aa: CASSEGGDTGELFF

d_gene: .
j_gene: TRBJ2-5
abundance: .
v_gene: TRBV6-5
len: 15
CDR3nt: TGTGCCAGCAGTTCCCCCTCGGAGGGGCAAGAGACCCAGTACTTC
CDR3aa: CASSSPSEGQETQYF

d_gene: TRBD1
j_gene: TRBJ2-7
abundance: .
v_gene: TRBV11-2
len: 16
CDR3nt: TGTGCCAGCAGCCCCCTTCCTGGGACAGCCCTCTACGAGCAGTACTTC
CDR3aa: CASSPLPGTALYEQYF

d_gene: .
j_gene: TRBJ1-1
abundance: .
v_gene: TRBV6-5
len: 13
CDR3nt: TGTGCCAGCAGTTACGCAGGAACAACTGAAGCTTTCTTT
CDR3aa: CASSYAGTTEAFF

d_gene: .
j_gene: TRBJ1-5
abundance: .
v_gene: TRBV27
len: 15
CDR3nt: TGTGCCAGCTTGGCACAGTTCTATAGCAATCAGCCCCAGCATTTT
CDR3aa: CASLAQFYSNQPQHF

d_gene: TRBD2
j_gene: TRBJ2-3
abundance: .
v_gene: TRBV19
len: 14
CDR3nt: TGTGCCAGTAGTACCGCGGGGGGCACAGATACGCAGTATTTT
CDR3aa: CASSTAGGTDTQYF

d_gene: .
j_gene: TRBJ2-2
abundance: .
v_gene: TRBV21-1
len: 19
CDR3nt: TGTGCCAGCAGCAAAGGGTGGCCGGGACAGCTCACCCAGGGCGGGGAGCTGTTTTTT
CDR3aa: CASSKGWPGQLTQGGELFF

d_gene: TRBD2
j_gene: TRBJ2-5
abundance: .
v_gene: TRBV5-1
len: 17
CDR3nt: TGCGCCAGCAGCTCTGGTACGTTAGCGGGAGATGAGGAGACCCAGTACTTC
CDR3aa: CASSSGTLAGDEETQYF

d_gene: .
j_gene: TRBJ2-7
abundance: .
v_gene: TRBV10-2
len: 14
CDR3nt: TGCGCCAGCAGTGATAGACGCAGGGACCACGAGCAGTACTTC
CDR3aa: CASSDRRRDHEQYF

d_gene: .
j_gene: TRBJ2-3
abundance: .
v_gene: TRBV28
len: 14
CDR3nt: TGTGCCAGCAGCTGGGACATTAGCACAGATACGCAGTATTTT
CDR3aa: CASSWDISTDTQYF

d_gene: .
j_gene: TRBJ2-7
abundance: .
v_gene: TRBV18
len: 15
CDR3nt: TGTGCCAGCTCACCACTTCGGGGCAGGGGAGACGAGCAGTACTTC
CDR3aa: CASSPLRGRGDEQYF